Below are 21 T cell receptor beta chains sequenced from a single sample in a study of shared clonotypes between healthy human individuals. Using immunoSEQ multiplex PCR, the repertoire was profiled, and TCRdb retains in-frame clones only, with some absent. Of 190,000 or so clones detected, 65% to 70% appear once; the ten largest clones hold about 10%. Sequencing used memory CD4+ T cells sorted from blood. Subset indicated: CD45RA-negative fraction. Every receptor here comes from a man between 25 and 39 years old in good health.

This chain uses TRBV9 with TRBJ2-5, with D unclear. This CDR3 is built from 14 residues. CDR1 is SGDLS, CDR2 YYNGEE, per germline. The germline V and J ends were trimmed by 0 bases and 5 bases, with 11 bases remaining between them. The CDR3 DNA reads as TGTGCCAGCAGCGTAGATAGTGTGGGGGAGACCCAGTACTTC. Amino acid sequence: CASSVDSVGETQYF.

CDR3 sequence: CASTQGLGPYEQYF. The CDR3 region has the DNA TGTGCCAGCACCCAGGGGCTGGGTCCCTACGAGCAGTACTTC. The chain recombines TRBV2 with TRBJ2-7, with a weak D call TRBD1 (6 bases). The germline gives CDR1 SNHLY, CDR2 FYNNEI. The CDR3 covers 14 residues. The V gene lost 7 bases and the J gene lost 2 bases, with 15 bases spanning the gap.

For this clone: Germline and junction disagree at one end, which may indicate a read error. The chain is built from TRBV7-7 and TRBJ2-2; TRBD2 aligns across 8 bases. This CDR3 spans 15 amino acids. CDR1 is SSHAT and CDR2 is FNYEAQ in the germline V gene (reference sequence). CDR3 region: CASSLDGRATGELFF. DNA of the CDR3: TGTGCTAGCAGCCTTGACGGGAGGGCCACCGGGGAGCTGTTTTTT.

The rearrangement joins TRBV5-1 to TRBJ1-3; D is unresolved. The CDR3 length is 15 residues. The V end was cut by 4 bases, the J end by 2 bases, with 13 bases between. Looked up from germline, CDR1 is SGHRS and CDR2 is YFSETQ. CDR3 coding DNA: TGCGCCAGCAGCCCCGCCGGCTTACCTGGAAACACCATATATTTT. It translates to CASSPAGLPGNTIYF.

This rearrangement joins TRBV14 to TRBJ2-3, with 14 nucleotides matching TRBD2. Germline CDR1 and CDR2: SGHDN and FVKESK. The CDR3 is 19 residues long. With V trimmed by 3 bases and J by 6 bases, 14 bases remained unmatched. The CDR3 loop is CASSHSGLAGAFWADTQYF. The CDR3 coding sequence is TGTGCCAGCAGCCACTCGGGACTAGCGGGAGCCTTTTGGGCGGATACGCAGTATTTT.

The chain employs TRBV7-2 and TRBJ2-7; tentatively, D is TRBD1 (5 bases). Germline CDR1 reads SGHTA; CDR2 reads FQGNSA. V was pared by 1 base and J by 3 bases, with 10 bases between. The CDR3 has 14 residues. The CDR3 DNA sequence: TGTGCCAGCAGCTTAGACTCAAGGGGCTACGAGCAGTACTTC. Protein: CASSLDSRGYEQYF.

V is TRBV18 and J is TRBJ2-1, with 10 bases aligning to TRBD2. Unmatched junction bases numbered 8, after V lost 4 bases and J lost 8 bases. CDR3 size: 15 residues. The V gene's germline CDR1 is KGHSH and CDR2 LQKENI. The CDR3 DNA reads as TGTGCCAGCTCACTTCTAGCGGGAGATCGGGATGAGCAGTTCTTC. It encodes CASSLLAGDRDEQFF. Variable domain in full (rest from reference TRBV18 and TRBJ2-1): NAGVMQNPRHLVRRRGQEARLRCSPMKGHSHVYWYRQLPEEGLKFMVYLQKENIIDESGMPKERFSAEFPKEGPSILRIQQVVRGDSAAYFCASSLLAGDRDEQFFGPGTRLTVL.

The chain employs TRBV5-5 and TRBJ1-2; D possibly corresponds to TRBD1 (6 bases). This CDR3 region has 13 residues. Per germline, CDR1 SGHKS and CDR2 YYEKEE (reference sequence). The V end lost 0 bases, the J end lost 7 bases, and 10 bases lay between the germline ends. CDR3 protein: CASSLGRGVGYTF. The CDR3 DNA is TGTGCCAGCAGCTTGGGTAGGGGGGTTGGCTACACCTTC. The whole variable domain, remainder taken from reference TRBV5-5 and TRBJ1-2, is DAGVTQSPTHLIKTRGQQVTLRCSPISGHKSVSWYQQVLGQGPQFIFQYYEKEERGRGNFPDRFSARQFPNYSSELNVNALLLGDSALYLCASSLGRGVGYTFGSGTRLTVV.

A single count supports this clone. The gene calls are TRBV6-1 and TRBJ2-7, with 12 positions matching TRBD2. The CDR3 consists of 16 residues. The V gene's germline CDR1 is MNHNS and CDR2 SASEGT. V shed 4 bases and J 3 bases; nucleotides not matched to a gene: 7. For the CDR3, the DNA is TGTGCCAGCAGTGCGGCTAGCGGGAGGGCCCTCTACGAGCAGTACTTC. Encoded protein: CASSAASGRALYEQYF.

In its sample, this clone was seen a few times. The chain carries TRBV19 and TRBJ1-3; the D is unclear. Germline V gene lookup returns CDR1 LNHDA and CDR2 SQIVND (reference sequence). The CDR3 loop spans 14 amino acids. V shed 5 bases and J shed 0 bases, with 8 bases lying between them. DNA for the CDR3: TGTGCCAGTAGTCAGTTACTCTCTGGAAACACCATATATTTT. This sequence encodes CASSQLLSGNTIYF.

Regarding this clone: An end of the junction does not agree with germline; a read error may underlie this. J is TRBJ2-1 and V is TRBV7-7, with 7 bases aligning to TRBD1. The V gene's germline CDR1 is SSHAT and CDR2 FNYEAQ (reference sequence). CDR3 length equals 14 residues. CDR3 protein: CASSSESGTAEQFF. The CDR3 DNA reads as TGTGCTAGCAGCTCCGAATCCGGGACAGCGGAGCAGTTCTTC.

This chain uses TRBV7-8 with TRBJ2-5, with 12 bases fitting TRBD2. The CDR3 length is 17 residues. The germline V gene encodes CDR1 SGHVS and CDR2 FQNEAQ. V gave up 5 bases and J gave up 7 bases; unmatched junction bases: 14. This CDR3 reads CASSTRTSGTGGGTQYF. In DNA, the CDR3 is TGTGCCAGCAGCACCCGGACTAGCGGGACCGGGGGGGGGACCCAGTACTTC. The full variable domain, rest sourced from reference TRBV7-8 and TRBJ2-5, is GAGVSQSPRYKVAKRGQDVALRCDPISGHVSLFWYQQALGQGPEFLTYFQNEAQLDKSGLPSDRFFAERPEGSVSTLKIQRTQQEDSAVYLCASSTRTSGTGGGTQYFGPGTRLLVL.

This clone was counted ten times or more. This chain connects TRBV5-6 to TRBJ2-2; D possibly corresponds to TRBD1 (5 bases). Between the trimmed V and J ends, which lost 2 bases and 6 bases, there was a span of 23 bases. The CDR3 is 18 residues long. In germline, CDR1 is SGHDT, CDR2 YYEEEE. The CDR3 is CASSFPPGLQRGPGELFF. CDR3 nucleotide sequence: TGTGCCAGCAGCTTCCCCCCAGGGTTACAGCGAGGTCCCGGGGAGCTGTTTTTT.

The chain has TRBV14 and TRBJ2-7; D uncertain. CDR1 is SGHDN, CDR2 FVKESK, per germline. V lost 5 bases to trimming and J lost 6 bases, with 14 bases between them. CDR3 length equals 13 residues. For the CDR3, the DNA is TGTGCCAGCAGCGCAGCTACCTTCGGCGAGCAGTACTTC. It is translated as CASSAATFGEQYF. Together with reference TRBV14 and TRBJ2-7, the CDR3 gives the full variable domain: EAGVTQFPSHSVIEKGQTVTLRCDPISGHDNLYWYRRVMGKEIKFLLHFVKESKQDESGMPNNRFLAERTGGTYSTLKVQPAELEDSGVYFCASSAATFGEQYFGPGTRLTVT.

This sequence joins TRBV11-3 and TRBJ2-1; D unresolved. Trimming stripped 4 bases from V and 7 bases from J, with 8 bases between. Germline CDR1 and CDR2: SGHNT and YENEEA. The CDR3 is 12 residues long. The CDR3 here is CASSSNGNEQFF. CDR3 sequence (DNA): TGTGCCAGCAGCTCGAACGGGAATGAGCAGTTCTTC.

This sequence joins TRBV6-5 and TRBJ2-7; D is unclear. The CDR3 contains 13 residues. Looked up from germline, CDR1 is MNHEY and CDR2 is SVGAGI. The V end lost 5 bases, the J end lost 2 bases, and 10 bases lay between the germline ends. CDR3 amino acids: CASSNGMTYEQYF. Written as DNA, the CDR3 is TGTGCCAGCAGTAATGGGATGACCTACGAGCAGTACTTC.

Only one count was recorded for this clone. V usage is TRBV11-3 and J usage is TRBJ2-5, with TRBD2 identical over 7 bases. The trim removed 5 bases at V and 5 bases at J, leaving 11 bases unmatched. The CDR3 covers 15 residues. Germline V lookup: CDR1 SGHNT, CDR2 YENEEA. In DNA form, the CDR3 reads TGTGCCAGCAGCAACCTTAGCGGGTCGGGTGAGACCCAGTACTTC. This gives the protein CASSNLSGSGETQYF.

CDR3 coding DNA: TGCAGCGTTCGCGGGAACACAGATACGCAGTATTTT. It is translated as CSVRGNTDTQYF. This chain links TRBV29-1 with TRBJ2-3; the D gene is possibly TRBD2 (6 bases). V was cut by 5 bases and J by 2 bases, with 8 bases left in between. Germline V gene lookup returns CDR1 SQVTM and CDR2 ANQGSEA. This CDR3 region has 12 residues.

The rearrangement uses TRBV5-6 and TRBJ2-1; 10 nucleotides align to TRBD2. CDR3 length: 15 amino acids. J was trimmed by 5 bases and V by 4 bases; bases with no gene match: 6. The germline V gene has CDR1 SGHDT and CDR2 YYEEEE. CDR3 sequence: CASSGWGTSDNEQFF. The CDR3 DNA reads as TGTGCCAGCAGCGGGTGGGGGACTAGCGACAATGAGCAGTTCTTC. Combining the CDR3 with reference TRBV5-6 and TRBJ2-1 gives the whole variable domain DAGVTQSPTHLIKTRGQQVTLRCSPKSGHDTVSWYQQALGQGPQFIFQYYEEEERQRGNFPDRFSGHQFPNYSSELNVNALLLGDSALYLCASSGWGTSDNEQFFGPGTRLTVL.

V usage is TRBV6-6 and J usage is TRBJ2-1; D is undetermined. CDR1 and CDR2 from the germline V gene are MNHNY and SVGAGI (reference sequence). The CDR3 extends over 13 amino acids. Trimming stripped 4 bases from V and 5 bases from J, with 9 bases between. The CDR3: CASSFGGDNEQFF. The CDR3 DNA reads as TGTGCCAGCAGTTTCGGTGGGGACAATGAGCAGTTCTTC.

V is TRBV9 and J is TRBJ2-7, with 10 bases aligning to TRBD2. Looked up from germline, CDR1 is SGDLS and CDR2 is YYNGEE. The CDR3 covers 17 residues. Trimming at V came to 3 bases and at J to 1 base, leaving 10 bases not matched to a gene. CDR3 loop: CASSAGSASGSSYEQYF. CDR3 nucleotide sequence: TGTGCCAGCAGCGCTGGTTCGGCTAGCGGGAGTTCCTACGAGCAGTACTTC.